A single sample is the source of the 15 T cell receptor beta chains below, sequenced in a study of human T cells and chemical hapten exposure. TCRdb passed the RACE reads through MiXCR, listing each CDR3 protein once. The sample comprises 190,000 or so distinct CDR3 sequences, about 25% of which are singletons, and 2% to 2.5% rests with the top ten. Regarding time point: patch test 3, about 24 weeks after DPC sensitization. The treatment here: therapeutic diphenylcyclopropenone sensitization with weekly scalp DPC. The sequencing used whole blood, collected in connection with sensitization to the hapten diphenylcyclopropenone (DPC). All receptors come from a woman in her thirties or forties with alopecia areata. Some clones in this sample may be carry-over from other donors' samples.

J is TRBJ1-5 and V is TRBV7-8; TRBD1 aligns across 8 bases. Trimming at V came to 2 bases and at J to 3 bases, leaving 0 bases not matched to a gene. The CDR3 extends over 14 amino acids. Germline assignment: CDR1 SGHVS and CDR2 FQNEAQ. DNA for the CDR3: TGTGCCAGCAGCTTACAGGGGGCCAATCAGCCCCAGCATTTT. Its protein product is CASSLQGANQPQHF.

This chain joins TRBV7-2 and TRBJ2-3; D uncertain. Germline lookup yields CDR1 SGHTA and CDR2 FQGNSA. V lost 2 bases and J lost 5, with 5 bases in between. The CDR3 has 12 amino acids. CDR3 DNA: TGTGCCAGCAGCTTACATATAGATACGCAGTATTTT. It translates to CASSLHIDTQYF.

This chain connects TRBV29-1 to TRBJ2-7; D not resolved. Germline V gene lookup returns CDR1 SQVTM and CDR2 ANQGSEA. This CDR3 spans 12 amino acids. V lost 4 bases and J lost 9, with 16 bases in between. CDR3 in amino acids: CSVALPNLGQYF. In DNA form, the CDR3 reads TGCAGCGTTGCTCTACCTAATCTAGGGCAGTACTTC.

The chain carries TRBV6-2 or TRBV6-3 and TRBJ1-4; 7 positions match TRBD1. Germline V gene lookup returns CDR1 MNHEY and CDR2 SVGEGT. With V trimmed by 6 bases and J by 10 bases, 14 bases remained unmatched. The CDR3 consists of 15 residues. The CDR3 DNA follows: TGTGCCAGCAGCTTCGGGAAGCCAAAGGGGGCAAAACTGTTTTTT. Protein sequence: CASSFGKPKGAKLFF.

The chain couples TRBV12-3 or TRBV12-4 to TRBJ2-1, with TRBD1 matching over 7 bases. V dropped 6 bases and J dropped 9; count of bases not matched to a gene: 8. The CDR3 is 13 amino acids. The CDR3 DNA follows: TGTGCCAGCAGACCGGAAGGGGGCGGTGAGCAGTTCTTC. It yields the protein CASRPEGGGEQFF.

This clonotype was detected many times. V usage is TRBV20-1 and J usage is TRBJ2-7; TRBD2 agrees at 13 bases. The CDR3 runs to 15 residues. Germline loops: CDR1 DFQATT, CDR2 SNEGSKA (reference sequence). Trimming cost V 3 bases and J 6 bases; bases outside gene matches: 8. The CDR3 sequence is CSASRTSGRASEQYF. The CDR3 region has the DNA TGCAGTGCTAGCCGCACTAGCGGGAGGGCCTCCGAGCAGTACTTC.

This chain uses TRBV6-1 with TRBJ2-3, with 11 nucleotides matching TRBD2. CDR3 length: 14 residues. The V segment lost 6 bases and the J segment 8 bases; nucleotides outside the gene matches: 7. Germline loops: CDR1 MNHNS, CDR2 SASEGT. Here the CDR3 reads CASSLTGLAGTQYF. As DNA, the CDR3 is TGTGCCAGCAGCCTCACCGGACTAGCGGGTACGCAGTATTTT.

The rearrangement links TRBV7-2 to TRBJ2-1, with 9 bases lining up with TRBD2. The germline CDR1 and CDR2 sequences are SGHTA and FQGNSA. Trimming removed 5 bases from V and 9 bases from J; junction bases left unmatched: 14. The CDR3 is 16 residues long. The CDR3 coding sequence is TGTGCCAGCAGCCTGCAGGGCGGGAGGGCCGATGCTGAGCAGTTCTTC. Encoded protein: CASSLQGGRADAEQFF. The full variable domain, its missing parts supplied by reference TRBV7-2 and TRBJ2-1, is GAGVSQSPSNKVTEKGKDVELRCDPISGHTALYWYRQSLGQGLEFLIYFQGNSAPDKSGLPSDRFSAERTGGSVSTLTIQRTQQEDSAVYLCASSLQGGRADAEQFFGPGTRLTVL.

The rearrangement joins TRBV20-1 to TRBJ2-1; TRBD2 matches 14 bases. Losses at the gene ends were 6 bases for V and 9 bases for J; bases not matched to a gene: 7. From germline, CDR1 is DFQATT and CDR2 SNEGSKA (reference sequence). The length of the CDR3 is 14 residues. The CDR3 spells CSATGTSGSGEQFF. DNA for the CDR3: TGCAGTGCAACCGGGACTAGCGGGAGTGGTGAGCAGTTCTTC.

This clonotype was recorded a few times. The V gene is TRBV24-1, the J gene TRBJ1-5; D gene uncertain. The CDR3 is made up of 14 amino acids. Trimming shortened V by 4 bases and J by 4 bases, and 10 bases separated the two germline ends. Germline CDR1 reads KGHDR; CDR2 reads SFDVKD. The CDR3 DNA reads as TGTGCCACCAGTGAACCGGGTTGGAATCAGCCCCAGCATTTT. Amino acids: CATSEPGWNQPQHF.

The J gene is TRBJ2-7, the V gene TRBV6-2 or TRBV6-3; TRBD1 agrees at 8 bases. The CDR3 loop spans 14 amino acids. CDR1 and CDR2 from the germline V gene are MNHEY and SVGEGT. The ends lost 8 bases at V and 6 bases at J; junction bases unmatched: 12. CDR3 bases: TGTGCCAGCCTCCCGGGACAGGTACGTGGCGAGCAGTACTTC. This codes for CASLPGQVRGEQYF.

The rearrangement joins TRBV6-5 to TRBJ2-5, with D tentatively TRBD1 (6 bases). The ends were cut back, 4 bases at V and 5 bases at J, with 8 bases in the middle. Germline V gives CDR1 MNHEY, CDR2 SVGAGI. CDR3 length equals 12 residues. The CDR3: CASSFQGETQYF. The CDR3 region has the DNA TGTGCCAGCAGTTTTCAGGGGGAGACCCAGTACTTC.

The J gene is TRBJ1-1, the V gene TRBV9; D possibly corresponds to TRBD1 (6 bases). With 7 bases removed from V and 3 bases from J, the gap between germline ends came to 16 bases. The CDR3 has 14 residues. The germline V gene encodes CDR1 SGDLS and CDR2 YYNGEE. Here the CDR3 DNA reads TGTGCCAGCGGGGGGGCACGGAGTGACACTGAAGCTTTCTTT. Amino acids: CASGGARSDTEAFF.

This chain links TRBV6-5 with TRBJ1-5; D unclear. This CDR3 is 14 amino acids long. The germline gives CDR1 MNHEY, CDR2 SVGAGI. V lost 0 bases and J lost 5, with 8 bases in between. The DNA for the CDR3 is TGTGCCAGCAGTTACTCAGGGTCGGATCAGCCCCAGCATTTT. Its protein is CASSYSGSDQPQHF.

The chain joins TRBV5-1 to TRBJ2-1; possible D gene TRBD2, 6 bases. Germline CDR1 and CDR2: SGHRS and YFSETQ. Trimming pared 2 bases from V and 9 bases from J, leaving 12 bases between. The CDR3 consists of 13 residues. For the CDR3, the DNA is TGCGCCAGCAGCTTCACTAGCACTATTGAGCAGTTCTTC. Its protein is CASSFTSTIEQFF.